This paragraph covers one T cell receptor (beta chain) sequence. In this sample, this clone turned up once. What this receptor recognizes is not known. Per-base qualities were not stored, and no clone one base away is much larger. Each collaborating institution followed its own protocols to collect whole blood in K2EDTA tubes. Collaborator samples were shipped for TCRbeta analysis as frozen whole blood, isolated PBMCs, or DNA extracted from either sample type. This sample stems from a study of blood T cell repertoires in COVID-19 (dated by TCRdb to the early 2020s). With respect to the entire study: The collaborator samples originated in the United States, Italy and Spain and spanned the acute and convalescent phases of COVID-19. The repertoires were released in a freely available public database meant as a resource for research on the immune response to SARS-CoV-2. Where available, HLA class I and class II types were obtained from metadata supplied by the sample provider rather than from assay-based typing. The samples were drawn from two sources: the first 160 participants of the ongoing ImmuneRACE study, and approximately 1,300 subjects contributed by 6 global collaborators. The sample metadata nearly always contained a de-identified subject ID, COVID-19 status, age in years and sex. The material from the prospective study consisted of cDNA or gDNA derived from T cells, B-cell-depleted T cells, or PBMCs. Subjects who had been exposed to COVID-19, were actively infected with it, or had recovered from it provided the deeply sampled blood TCRbeta repertoires that made up the dataset. Beyond this particular receptor, the publication reports: The amount of clinical and demographic metadata varied by source and participant and was provided uncurated.

V loses 2 bases, J loses 3 bases, and the germline ends lie 10 bases apart. The germline V gene encodes CDR1 MDHEN and CDR2 SYDVKM. Its CDR3 holds 14 amino acids, cysteine through phenylalanine. The retained sequence is limited to the CDR3, 42 bases, with the frame set at the first base. TCRbeta CDR3 regions were amplified from genomic DNA by means of the immunoSEQ Assay, a bias-controlled multiplex PCR. Per the original workflow: The number of nucleated cells in each sample was estimated from the amplification of reference gene primers within the assay. Sequence reads were collapsed and filtered to measure the absolute abundance of every unique TCRbeta CDR3 rearrangement. For each sample, productive Simpson clonality was calculated as the square root of Simpson's diversity index across productive rearrangements. TCRdb mirrors the immuneACCESS table, restricted to in-frame sequences. Some clones are absent from its copies; in checked studies, under half trace to an unresolved V gene, and the reason for the others is unknown. The DNA was the basis for D and trimming; V, J and clone size are from that table. The sample profile shows 250,000 or so clones; around 84% of them were found once. The top ten constitute 3.5% to 5% of the sample.

The TCR was taken from a man aged 60 to 75 with acute or convalescent COVID-19. The rearrangement joined TRBV28 to TRBJ2-5; perhaps TRBD1 is the D gene, with 6 bases matching. What was sequenced was peripheral blood. This receptor carries the CDR3 CASSLVGAEETQYF. DNA sequence: TGTGCCAGCAGTTTAGTGGGGGCCGAAGAGACCCAGTACTTC.